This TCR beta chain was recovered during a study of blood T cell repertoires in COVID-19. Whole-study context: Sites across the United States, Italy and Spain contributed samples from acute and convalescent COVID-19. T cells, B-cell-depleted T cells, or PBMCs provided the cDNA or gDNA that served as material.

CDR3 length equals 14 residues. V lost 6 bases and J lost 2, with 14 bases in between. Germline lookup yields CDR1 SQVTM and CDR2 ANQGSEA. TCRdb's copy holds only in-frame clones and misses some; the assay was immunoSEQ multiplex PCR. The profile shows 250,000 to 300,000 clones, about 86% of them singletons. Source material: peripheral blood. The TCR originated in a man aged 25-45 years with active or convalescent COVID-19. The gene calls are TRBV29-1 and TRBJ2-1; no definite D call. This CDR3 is CSVQRGRAYNEQFF. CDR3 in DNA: TGCAGCGTCCAAAGAGGCCGGGCCTACAATGAGCAGTTCTTC.